This T cell receptor (beta chain) comes out of a study of OX40 agonist ivuxolimab in advanced cancers. TCRdb's table, derived via immunoSEQ multiplex PCR, lists solely in-frame clones and lacks some. The sample has tens of thousands of clones; roughly 86% are singletons. This CDR3 region has 14 residues. With 2 bases removed from V and 0 bases from J, the gap between germline ends came to 9 bases. Germline CDR1 is SGHTS and CDR2 is YDEGEE. This clone was counted a single time. The rearrangement links TRBV5-8 to TRBJ2-7; D unresolved. The material was CD4+ or CD8+ T cells sorted from blood, obtained in a trial of the OX40 agonist ivuxolimab. This sequence was found in an adult with an advanced solid tumor such as melanoma, head and neck, liver or kidney cancer. CDR3 in amino acids: CASSFNRYSYEQYF. The CDR3 coding sequence is TGTGCCAGCAGCTTTAACAGATACTCCTACGAGCAGTACTTC.